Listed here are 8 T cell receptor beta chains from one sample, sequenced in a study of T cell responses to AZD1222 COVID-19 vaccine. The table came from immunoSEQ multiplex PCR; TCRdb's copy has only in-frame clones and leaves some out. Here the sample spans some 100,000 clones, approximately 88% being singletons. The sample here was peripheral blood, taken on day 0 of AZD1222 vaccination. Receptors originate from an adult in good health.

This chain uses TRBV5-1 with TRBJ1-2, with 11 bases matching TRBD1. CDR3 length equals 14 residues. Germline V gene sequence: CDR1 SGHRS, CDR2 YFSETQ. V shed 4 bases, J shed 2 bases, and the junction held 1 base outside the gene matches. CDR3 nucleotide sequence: TGCGCCAGCAGCGGACAGGGGGCAAACTATGGCTACACCTTC. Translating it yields CASSGQGANYGYTF.

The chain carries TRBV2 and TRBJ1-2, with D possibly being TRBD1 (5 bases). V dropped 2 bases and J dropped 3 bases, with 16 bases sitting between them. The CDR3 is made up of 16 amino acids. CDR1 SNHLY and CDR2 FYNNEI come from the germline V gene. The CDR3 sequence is CASSESLDTGDYGYTF. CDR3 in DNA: TGTGCCAGCAGTGAATCCTTGGACACTGGGGACTATGGCTACACCTTC.

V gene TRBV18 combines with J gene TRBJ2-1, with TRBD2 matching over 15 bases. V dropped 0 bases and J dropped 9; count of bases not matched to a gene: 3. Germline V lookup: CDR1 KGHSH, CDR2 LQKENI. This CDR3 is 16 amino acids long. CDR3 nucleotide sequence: TGTGCCAGCTCACCACCCGGACTAGCGGGAGGGGGTGAGCAGTTCTTC. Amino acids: CASSPPGLAGGGEQFF.

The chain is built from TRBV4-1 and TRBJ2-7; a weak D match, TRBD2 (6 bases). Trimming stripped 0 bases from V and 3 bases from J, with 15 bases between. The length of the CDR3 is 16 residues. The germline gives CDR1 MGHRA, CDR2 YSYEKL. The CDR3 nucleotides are TGCGCCAGCAGCCAAGAGGCGGGGCCTCAAATCTACGAGCAGTACTTC. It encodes CASSQEAGPQIYEQYF.

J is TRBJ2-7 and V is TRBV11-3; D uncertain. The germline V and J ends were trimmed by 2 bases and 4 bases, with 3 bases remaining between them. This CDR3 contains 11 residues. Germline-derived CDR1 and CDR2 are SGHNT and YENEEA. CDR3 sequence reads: CASSLRYEQYF. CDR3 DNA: TGTGCCAGCAGCTTAAGATACGAGCAGTACTTC.

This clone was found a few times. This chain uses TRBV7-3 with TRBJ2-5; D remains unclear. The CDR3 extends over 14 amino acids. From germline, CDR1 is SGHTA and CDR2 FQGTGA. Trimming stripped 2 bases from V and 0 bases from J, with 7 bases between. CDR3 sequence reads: CASSLGLDQETQYF. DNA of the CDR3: TGTGCCAGCAGCTTAGGATTAGACCAAGAGACCCAGTACTTC. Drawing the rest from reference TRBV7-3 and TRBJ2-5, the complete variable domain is GAGVSQTPSNKVTEKGKYVELRCDPISGHTALYWYRQSLGQGPEFLIYFQGTGAADDSGLPNDRFFAVRPEGSVSTLKIQRTERGDSAVYLCASSLGLDQETQYFGPGTRLLVL.

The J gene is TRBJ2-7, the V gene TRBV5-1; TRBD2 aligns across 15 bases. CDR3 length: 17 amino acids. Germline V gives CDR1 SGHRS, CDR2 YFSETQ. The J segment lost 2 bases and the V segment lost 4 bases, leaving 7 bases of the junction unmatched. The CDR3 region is CASSTGTSGRSPYEQYF. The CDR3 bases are TGCGCCAGCAGCACAGGGACTAGCGGGAGGTCCCCCTACGAGCAGTACTTC.

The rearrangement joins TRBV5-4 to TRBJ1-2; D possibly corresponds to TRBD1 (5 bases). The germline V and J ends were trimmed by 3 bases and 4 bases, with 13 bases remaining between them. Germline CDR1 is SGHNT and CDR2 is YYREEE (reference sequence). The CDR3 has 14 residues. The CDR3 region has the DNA TGTGCCAGCAGCTCTACGGCAAGGGGCTATGGCTACACCTTC. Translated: CASSSTARGYGYTF.